The 3 T cell receptor beta chains below all came from one sample that was sequenced in a study of blood T cells in healthy people across ages. It was with a sample-barcoded 5' primer and a J-beta primer mix that a second PCR of roughly 7 to 12 cycles was run. TCRdb called the 5' RACE reads again in MiXCR, with one record for every CDR3 protein. The data contain under 850,000 distinct CDR3 sequences, about 37% of them singletons. The source material was blood. The receptor set was obtained from a man between 18 and 35 years old in good health.

This clonotype has ten or more counts. The rearrangement uses TRBV12-3 or TRBV12-4 and TRBJ2-5; 10 positions match TRBD2. The V and J ends lost 7 bases and 4 bases, in that order; junction bases with no gene match: 9. This CDR3 is built from 15 residues. The CDR3 loop is CASKGSSGGPETQYF. CDR3 coding DNA: TGTGCCAGCAAGGGTAGTAGCGGGGGGCCAGAGACCCAGTACTTC.

The chain has TRBV30 and TRBJ1-1, with TRBD1 matching over 9 bases. Germline CDR1 and CDR2: GTSNPN and SVGIG (reference sequence). CDR3 length: 13 residues. V gave up 8 bases and J gave up 5 bases; unmatched junction bases: 9. Written as DNA, the CDR3 is TGTGCCAGGACCCGGGACAGGGAAACTGAAGCTTTCTTT. This translates into CARTRDRETEAFF.

The chain recombines TRBV6-1 with TRBJ2-7; 9 nucleotides agree with TRBD1. Per germline, CDR1 MNHNS and CDR2 SASEGT. CDR3 length equals 16 residues. The J segment lost 2 bases and the V segment lost 2 bases, leaving 7 bases of the junction unmatched. CDR3 bases: TGTGCCAGCAGTGAACTTGTTGACAGGGGGACCTACGAGCAGTACTTC. Translating gives CASSELVDRGTYEQYF.